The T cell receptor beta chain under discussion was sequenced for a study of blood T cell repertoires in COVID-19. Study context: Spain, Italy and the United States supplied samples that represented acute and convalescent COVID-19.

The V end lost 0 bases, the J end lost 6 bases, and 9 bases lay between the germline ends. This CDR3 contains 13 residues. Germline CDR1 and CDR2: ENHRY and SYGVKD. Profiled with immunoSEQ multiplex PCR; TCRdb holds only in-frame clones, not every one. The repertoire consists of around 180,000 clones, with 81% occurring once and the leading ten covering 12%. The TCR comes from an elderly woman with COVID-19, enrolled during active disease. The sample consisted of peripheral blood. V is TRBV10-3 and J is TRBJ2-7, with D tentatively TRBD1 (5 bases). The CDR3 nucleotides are TGTGCCATCAGTGAGTCGAAGGGGTCCGAGCAGTACTTC. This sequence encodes CAISESKGSEQYF.